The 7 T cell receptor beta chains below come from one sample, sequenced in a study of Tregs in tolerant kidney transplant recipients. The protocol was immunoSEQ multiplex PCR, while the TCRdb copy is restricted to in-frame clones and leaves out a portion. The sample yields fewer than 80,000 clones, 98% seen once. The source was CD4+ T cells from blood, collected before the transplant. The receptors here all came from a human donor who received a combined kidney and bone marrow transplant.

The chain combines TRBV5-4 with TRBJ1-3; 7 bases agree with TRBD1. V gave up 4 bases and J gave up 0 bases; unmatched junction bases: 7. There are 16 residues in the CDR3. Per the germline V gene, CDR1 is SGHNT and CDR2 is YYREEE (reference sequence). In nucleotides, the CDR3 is TGTGCCAGCAGCCCGGCGGGGACAGCCTCTGGAAACACCATATATTTT. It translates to CASSPAGTASGNTIYF.

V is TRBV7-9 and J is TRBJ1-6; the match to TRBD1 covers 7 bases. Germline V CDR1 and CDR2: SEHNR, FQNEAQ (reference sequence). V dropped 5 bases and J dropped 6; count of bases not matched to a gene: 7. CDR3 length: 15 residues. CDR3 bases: TGTGCCAGCAGCCTCCGGGACAGACCTAATTCACCCCTCCACTTT. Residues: CASSLRDRPNSPLHF.

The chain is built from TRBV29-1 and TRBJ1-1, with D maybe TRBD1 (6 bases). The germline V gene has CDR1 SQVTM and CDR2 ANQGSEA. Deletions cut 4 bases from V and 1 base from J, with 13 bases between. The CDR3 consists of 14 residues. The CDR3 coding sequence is TGCAGCGTTGCCAGAGGACAGCCGAACACTGAAGCTTTCTTT. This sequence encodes CSVARGQPNTEAFF.

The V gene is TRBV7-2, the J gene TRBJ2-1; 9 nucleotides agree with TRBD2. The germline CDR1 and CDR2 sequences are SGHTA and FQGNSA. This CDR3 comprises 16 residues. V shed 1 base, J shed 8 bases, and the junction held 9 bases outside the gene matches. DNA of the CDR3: TGTGCCAGCAGCTTAGATCTGCGGGGGGGCCTGGATGAGCAGTTCTTC. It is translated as CASSLDLRGGLDEQFF.

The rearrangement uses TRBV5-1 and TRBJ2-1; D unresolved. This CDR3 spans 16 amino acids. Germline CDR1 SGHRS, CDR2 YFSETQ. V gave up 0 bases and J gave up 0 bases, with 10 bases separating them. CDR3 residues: CASSLAQLFSYNEQFF. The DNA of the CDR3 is TGCGCCAGCAGCTTGGCCCAACTTTTCTCCTACAATGAGCAGTTCTTC.

CDR3 sequence: CASRYSGGGHSSYEQYF. In DNA form, the CDR3 reads TGTGCCAGCAGATATTCTGGGGGGGGCCACAGCTCCTACGAGCAGTACTTC. The chain employs TRBV4-2 and TRBJ2-7, with D tentatively TRBD2 (7 bases). Germline-derived CDR1 and CDR2 are LGHNA and YNFKEQ. This CDR3 contains 17 residues. V was cut by 6 bases and J by 0 bases, with 21 bases left in between.

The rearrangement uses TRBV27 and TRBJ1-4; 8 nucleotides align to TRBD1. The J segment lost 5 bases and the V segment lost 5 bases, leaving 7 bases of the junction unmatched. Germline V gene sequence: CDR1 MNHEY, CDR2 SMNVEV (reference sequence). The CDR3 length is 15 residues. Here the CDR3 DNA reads TGTGCCAGCAGTGCCGGACAGGGATCAAATGAAAAACTGTTTTTT. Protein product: CASSAGQGSNEKLFF. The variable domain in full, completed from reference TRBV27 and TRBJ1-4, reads EAQVTQNPRYLITVTGKKLTVTCSQNMNHEYMSWYRQDPGLGLRQIYYSMNVEVTDKGDVPEGYKVSRKEKRNFPLILESPSPNQTSLYFCASSAGQGSNEKLFFGSGTQLSVL.